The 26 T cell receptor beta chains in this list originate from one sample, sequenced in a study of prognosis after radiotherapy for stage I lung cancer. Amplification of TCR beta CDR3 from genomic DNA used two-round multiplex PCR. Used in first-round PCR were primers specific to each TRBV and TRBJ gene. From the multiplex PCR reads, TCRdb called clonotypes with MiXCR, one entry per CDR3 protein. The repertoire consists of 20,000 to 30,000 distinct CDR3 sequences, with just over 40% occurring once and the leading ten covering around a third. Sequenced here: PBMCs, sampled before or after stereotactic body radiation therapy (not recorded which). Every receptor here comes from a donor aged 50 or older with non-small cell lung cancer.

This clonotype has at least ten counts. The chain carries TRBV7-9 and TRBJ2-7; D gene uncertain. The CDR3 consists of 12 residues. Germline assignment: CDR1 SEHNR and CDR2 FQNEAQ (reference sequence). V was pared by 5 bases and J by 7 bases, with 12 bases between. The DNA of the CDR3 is TGTGCCAGCAGCCCCCGGGCTAAAGAGCAGTACTTC. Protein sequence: CASSPRAKEQYF.

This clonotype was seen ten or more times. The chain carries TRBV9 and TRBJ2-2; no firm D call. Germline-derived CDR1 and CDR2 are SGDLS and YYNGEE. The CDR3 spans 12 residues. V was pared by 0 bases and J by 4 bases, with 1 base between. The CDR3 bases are TGTGCCAGCAGCGTAGCCACCGGGGAGCTGTTTTTT. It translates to CASSVATGELFF.

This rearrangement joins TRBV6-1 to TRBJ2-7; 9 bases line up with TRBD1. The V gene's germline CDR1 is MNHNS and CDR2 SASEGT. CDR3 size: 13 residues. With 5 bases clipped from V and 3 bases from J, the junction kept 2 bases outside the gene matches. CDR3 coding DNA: TGTGCCAGCAGTCGACAGGGGGTCTACGAGCAGTACTTC. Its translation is CASSRQGVYEQYF.

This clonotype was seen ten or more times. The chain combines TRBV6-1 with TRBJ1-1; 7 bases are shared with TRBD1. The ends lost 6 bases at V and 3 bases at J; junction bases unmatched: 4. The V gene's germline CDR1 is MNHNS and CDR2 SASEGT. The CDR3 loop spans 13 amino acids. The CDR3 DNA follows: TGTGCCAGCAGAGGCAGGGGGTACACTGAAGCTTTCTTT. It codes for CASRGRGYTEAFF.

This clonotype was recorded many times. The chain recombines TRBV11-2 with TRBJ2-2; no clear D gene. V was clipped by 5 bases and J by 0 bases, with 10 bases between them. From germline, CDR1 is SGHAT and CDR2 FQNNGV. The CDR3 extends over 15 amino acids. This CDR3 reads CASSQTTSNTGELFF. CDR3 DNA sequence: TGTGCCAGCAGCCAGACGACGTCGAACACCGGGGAGCTGTTTTTT.

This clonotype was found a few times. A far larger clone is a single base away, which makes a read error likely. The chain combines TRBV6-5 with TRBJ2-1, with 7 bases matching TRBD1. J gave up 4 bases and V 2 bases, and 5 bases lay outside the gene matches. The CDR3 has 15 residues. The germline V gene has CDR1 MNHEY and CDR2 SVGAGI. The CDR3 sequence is CASSYTGQAYNEQFF. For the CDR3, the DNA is TGTGCCAGCAGTTACACCGGACAGGCGTACAATGAGCAGTTCTTC.

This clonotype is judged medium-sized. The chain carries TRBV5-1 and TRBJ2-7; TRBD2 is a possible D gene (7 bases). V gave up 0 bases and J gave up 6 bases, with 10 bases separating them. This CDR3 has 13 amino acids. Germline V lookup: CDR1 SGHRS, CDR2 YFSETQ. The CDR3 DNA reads TGCGCCAGCAGCTTGGGGGGGGGGCGCGAGCAGTACTTC. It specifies CASSLGGGREQYF.

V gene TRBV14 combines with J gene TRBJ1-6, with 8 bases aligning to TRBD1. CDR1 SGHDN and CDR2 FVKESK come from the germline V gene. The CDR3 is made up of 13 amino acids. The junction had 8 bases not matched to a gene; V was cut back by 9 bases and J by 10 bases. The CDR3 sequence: CASRGTGRSPLHF. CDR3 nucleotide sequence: TGTGCCAGTAGAGGGACAGGACGATCACCCCTCCACTTT.

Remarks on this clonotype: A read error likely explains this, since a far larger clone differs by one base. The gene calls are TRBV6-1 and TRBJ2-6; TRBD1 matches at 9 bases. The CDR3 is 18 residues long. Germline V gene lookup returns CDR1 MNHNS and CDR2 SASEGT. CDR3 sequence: CASSYQGQGTSGTNVLTF. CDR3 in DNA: TGTGCCAGCAGTTATCAGGGACAGGGAACCTCTGGGACCAACGTCCTGACTTTC.

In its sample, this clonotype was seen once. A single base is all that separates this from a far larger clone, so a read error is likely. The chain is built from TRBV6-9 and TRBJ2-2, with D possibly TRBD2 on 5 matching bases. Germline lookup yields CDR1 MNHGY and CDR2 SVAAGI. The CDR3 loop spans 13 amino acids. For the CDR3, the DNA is TGTGCCAGCAGCCCGCAAAACACCGGGGATCTGTTTTTT. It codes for CASSPQNTGDLFF.

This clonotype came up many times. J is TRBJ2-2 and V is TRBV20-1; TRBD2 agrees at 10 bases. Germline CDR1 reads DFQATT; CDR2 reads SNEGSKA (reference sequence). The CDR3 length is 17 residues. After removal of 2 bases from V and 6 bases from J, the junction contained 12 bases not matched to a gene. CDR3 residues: CSARLAGASKISGELFF. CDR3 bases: TGCAGTGCTAGACTAGCGGGAGCCTCAAAAATCTCCGGGGAGCTGTTTTTT.

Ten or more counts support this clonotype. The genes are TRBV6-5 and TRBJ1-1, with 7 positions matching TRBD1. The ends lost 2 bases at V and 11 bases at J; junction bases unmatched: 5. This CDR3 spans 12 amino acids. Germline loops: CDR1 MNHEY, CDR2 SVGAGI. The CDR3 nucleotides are TGTGCCAGCAGTTACGACAGGGTAGCGGCTTTCTTT. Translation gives CASSYDRVAAFF.

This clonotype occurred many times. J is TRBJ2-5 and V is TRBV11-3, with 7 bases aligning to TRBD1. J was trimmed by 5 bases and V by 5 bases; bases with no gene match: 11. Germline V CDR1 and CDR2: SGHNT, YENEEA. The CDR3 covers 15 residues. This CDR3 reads CASSPGQSLLETQYF. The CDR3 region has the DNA TGTGCCAGCAGCCCGGGACAGTCGCTCTTGGAGACCCAGTACTTC.

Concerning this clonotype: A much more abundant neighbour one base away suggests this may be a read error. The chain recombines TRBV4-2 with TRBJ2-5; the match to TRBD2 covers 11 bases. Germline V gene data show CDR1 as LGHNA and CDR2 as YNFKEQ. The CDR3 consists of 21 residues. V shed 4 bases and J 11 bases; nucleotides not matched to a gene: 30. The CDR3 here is CASSPIRGTSGSPSSYNEQYF. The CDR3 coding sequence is TGTGCCAGCAGCCCAATCCGCGGGACTAGCGGTTCCCCGAGCTCCTACAATGAGCAGTACTTC.

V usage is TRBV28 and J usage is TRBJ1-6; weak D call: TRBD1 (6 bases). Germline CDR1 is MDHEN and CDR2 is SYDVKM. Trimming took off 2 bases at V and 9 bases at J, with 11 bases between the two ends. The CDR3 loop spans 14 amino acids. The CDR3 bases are TGTGCCAGCAGTTTAGGCAGGGGAGGTTCACCCCTCCACTTT. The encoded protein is CASSLGRGGSPLHF. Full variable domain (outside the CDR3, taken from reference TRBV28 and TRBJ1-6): DVKVTQSSRYLVKRTGEKVFLECVQDMDHENMFWYRQDPGLGLRLIYFSYDVKMKEKGDIPEGYSVSREKKERFSLILESASTNQTSMYLCASSLGRGGSPLHFGNGTRLTVT.

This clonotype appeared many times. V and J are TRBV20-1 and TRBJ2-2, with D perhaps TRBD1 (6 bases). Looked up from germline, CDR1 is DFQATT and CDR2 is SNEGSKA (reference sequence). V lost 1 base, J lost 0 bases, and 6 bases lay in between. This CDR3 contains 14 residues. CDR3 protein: CSARGTANTGELFF. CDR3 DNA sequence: TGCAGTGCTAGAGGGACAGCGAACACCGGGGAGCTGTTTTTT.

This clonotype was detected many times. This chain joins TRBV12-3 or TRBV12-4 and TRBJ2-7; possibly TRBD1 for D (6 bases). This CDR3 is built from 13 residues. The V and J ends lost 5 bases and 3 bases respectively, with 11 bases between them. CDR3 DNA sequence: TGTGCCAGCAGTCAAGGACAGCTCTACGAGCAGTACTTC. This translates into CASSQGQLYEQYF.

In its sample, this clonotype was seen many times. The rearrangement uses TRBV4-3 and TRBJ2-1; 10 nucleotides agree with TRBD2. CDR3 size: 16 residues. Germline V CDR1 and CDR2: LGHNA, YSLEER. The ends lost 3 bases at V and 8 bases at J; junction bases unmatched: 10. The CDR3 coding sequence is TGCGCCAGCAGCCAGGCCCCAGCGGGAGGGCCTGATGAGCAGTTCTTC. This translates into CASSQAPAGGPDEQFF.

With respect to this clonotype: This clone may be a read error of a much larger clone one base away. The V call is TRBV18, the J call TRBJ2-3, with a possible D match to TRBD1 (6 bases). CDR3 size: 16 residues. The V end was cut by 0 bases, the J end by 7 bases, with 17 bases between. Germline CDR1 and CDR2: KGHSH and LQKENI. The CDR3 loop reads CASSPPVQGGTYTQYF. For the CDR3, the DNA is TGTGCCAGCTCACCACCGGTACAGGGTGGAACATATACGCAGTATTTT. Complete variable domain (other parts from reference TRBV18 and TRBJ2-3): NAGVMQNPRHLVRRRGQEARLRCSPMKGHSHVYWYRQLPEEGLKFMVYLQKENIIDESGMPKERFSAEFPKEGPSILRIQQVVRGDSAAYFCASSPPVQGGTYTQYFGPGTRLTVL.

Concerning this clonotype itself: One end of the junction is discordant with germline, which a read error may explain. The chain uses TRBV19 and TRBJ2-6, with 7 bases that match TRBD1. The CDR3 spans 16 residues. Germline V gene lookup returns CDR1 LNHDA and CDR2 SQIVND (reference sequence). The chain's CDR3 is CASSFTQGSGANFLTF. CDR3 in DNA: TGTGCCAGTAGTTTTACACAGGGGTCTGGGGCCAACTTCCTGACTTTC.

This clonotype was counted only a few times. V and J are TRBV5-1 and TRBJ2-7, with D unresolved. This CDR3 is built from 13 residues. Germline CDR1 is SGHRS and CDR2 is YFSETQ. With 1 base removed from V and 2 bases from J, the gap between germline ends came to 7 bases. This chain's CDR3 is CASSLYSTYEQYF. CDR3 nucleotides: TGCGCCAGCAGCTTGTACAGTACCTACGAGCAGTACTTC.

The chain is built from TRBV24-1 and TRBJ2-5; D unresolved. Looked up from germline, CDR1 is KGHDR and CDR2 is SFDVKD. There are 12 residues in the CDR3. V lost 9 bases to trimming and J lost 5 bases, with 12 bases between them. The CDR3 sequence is CATVRVRETQYF. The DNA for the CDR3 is TGTGCCACCGTAAGGGTACGGGAGACCCAGTACTTC.

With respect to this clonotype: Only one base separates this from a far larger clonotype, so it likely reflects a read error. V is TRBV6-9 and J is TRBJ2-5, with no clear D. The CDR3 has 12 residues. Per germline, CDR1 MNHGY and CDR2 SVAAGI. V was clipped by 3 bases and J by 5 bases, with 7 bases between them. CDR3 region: CASSYWHETQYF. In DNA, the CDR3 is TGTGCCAGCAGTTACTGGCATGAGACCCAGTACTTC.

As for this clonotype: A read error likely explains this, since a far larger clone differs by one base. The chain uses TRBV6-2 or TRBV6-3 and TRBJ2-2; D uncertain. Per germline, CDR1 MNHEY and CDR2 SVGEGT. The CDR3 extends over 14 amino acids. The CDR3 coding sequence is TGTGCCAGCAGTGAGTGGCGGAACACCTGGGAGCTGTTTTTT. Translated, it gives CASSEWRNTWELFF.

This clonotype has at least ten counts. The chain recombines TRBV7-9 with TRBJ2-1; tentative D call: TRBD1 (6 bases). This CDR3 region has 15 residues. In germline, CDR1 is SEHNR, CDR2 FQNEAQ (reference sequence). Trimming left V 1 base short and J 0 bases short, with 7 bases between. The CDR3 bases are TGTGCCAGCAGCTTAGGGGGGCTCTCCTACAATGAGCAGTTCTTC. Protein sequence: CASSLGGLSYNEQFF.

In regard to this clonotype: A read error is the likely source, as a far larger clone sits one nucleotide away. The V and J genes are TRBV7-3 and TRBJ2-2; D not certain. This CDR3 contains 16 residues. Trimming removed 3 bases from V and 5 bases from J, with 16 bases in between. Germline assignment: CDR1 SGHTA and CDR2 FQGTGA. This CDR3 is CASSFSTWGWTGELFF. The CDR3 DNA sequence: TGTGCCAGCAGCTTCAGTACCTGGGGATGGACCGGGGAGCTGTTTTTT.